This T cell receptor (beta chain) comes out of a study of T cell repertoires in aging, cancer and after chemotherapy. TRB rearrangements spanning V, D and J were amplified using mixed TRB-A/B primers. TCRdb re-derived calls from the multiplex PCR reads in MiXCR, one entry per CDR3 protein. The data contain over a thousand distinct CDR3 sequences, about a sixth of them singletons. This CDR3 contains 11 residues. Trimming removed 3 bases at V and 3 bases at J, with 3 bases between. The germline V gene has CDR1 PRHDT and CDR2 FYEKMQ (reference sequence). The template was genomic DNA from peripheral blood, not RNA. By share, this clonotype ranks as medium-sized (0.01 to 0.1%).

This chain joins TRBV13 and TRBJ2-7, with no clear D. This TCR came from a human donor with a solid tumor. Sequenced sample: blood. As DNA, the CDR3 is TGTGCCAGCAGCTTCCACTACGAGCAGTACTTC. It encodes CASSFHYEQYF.